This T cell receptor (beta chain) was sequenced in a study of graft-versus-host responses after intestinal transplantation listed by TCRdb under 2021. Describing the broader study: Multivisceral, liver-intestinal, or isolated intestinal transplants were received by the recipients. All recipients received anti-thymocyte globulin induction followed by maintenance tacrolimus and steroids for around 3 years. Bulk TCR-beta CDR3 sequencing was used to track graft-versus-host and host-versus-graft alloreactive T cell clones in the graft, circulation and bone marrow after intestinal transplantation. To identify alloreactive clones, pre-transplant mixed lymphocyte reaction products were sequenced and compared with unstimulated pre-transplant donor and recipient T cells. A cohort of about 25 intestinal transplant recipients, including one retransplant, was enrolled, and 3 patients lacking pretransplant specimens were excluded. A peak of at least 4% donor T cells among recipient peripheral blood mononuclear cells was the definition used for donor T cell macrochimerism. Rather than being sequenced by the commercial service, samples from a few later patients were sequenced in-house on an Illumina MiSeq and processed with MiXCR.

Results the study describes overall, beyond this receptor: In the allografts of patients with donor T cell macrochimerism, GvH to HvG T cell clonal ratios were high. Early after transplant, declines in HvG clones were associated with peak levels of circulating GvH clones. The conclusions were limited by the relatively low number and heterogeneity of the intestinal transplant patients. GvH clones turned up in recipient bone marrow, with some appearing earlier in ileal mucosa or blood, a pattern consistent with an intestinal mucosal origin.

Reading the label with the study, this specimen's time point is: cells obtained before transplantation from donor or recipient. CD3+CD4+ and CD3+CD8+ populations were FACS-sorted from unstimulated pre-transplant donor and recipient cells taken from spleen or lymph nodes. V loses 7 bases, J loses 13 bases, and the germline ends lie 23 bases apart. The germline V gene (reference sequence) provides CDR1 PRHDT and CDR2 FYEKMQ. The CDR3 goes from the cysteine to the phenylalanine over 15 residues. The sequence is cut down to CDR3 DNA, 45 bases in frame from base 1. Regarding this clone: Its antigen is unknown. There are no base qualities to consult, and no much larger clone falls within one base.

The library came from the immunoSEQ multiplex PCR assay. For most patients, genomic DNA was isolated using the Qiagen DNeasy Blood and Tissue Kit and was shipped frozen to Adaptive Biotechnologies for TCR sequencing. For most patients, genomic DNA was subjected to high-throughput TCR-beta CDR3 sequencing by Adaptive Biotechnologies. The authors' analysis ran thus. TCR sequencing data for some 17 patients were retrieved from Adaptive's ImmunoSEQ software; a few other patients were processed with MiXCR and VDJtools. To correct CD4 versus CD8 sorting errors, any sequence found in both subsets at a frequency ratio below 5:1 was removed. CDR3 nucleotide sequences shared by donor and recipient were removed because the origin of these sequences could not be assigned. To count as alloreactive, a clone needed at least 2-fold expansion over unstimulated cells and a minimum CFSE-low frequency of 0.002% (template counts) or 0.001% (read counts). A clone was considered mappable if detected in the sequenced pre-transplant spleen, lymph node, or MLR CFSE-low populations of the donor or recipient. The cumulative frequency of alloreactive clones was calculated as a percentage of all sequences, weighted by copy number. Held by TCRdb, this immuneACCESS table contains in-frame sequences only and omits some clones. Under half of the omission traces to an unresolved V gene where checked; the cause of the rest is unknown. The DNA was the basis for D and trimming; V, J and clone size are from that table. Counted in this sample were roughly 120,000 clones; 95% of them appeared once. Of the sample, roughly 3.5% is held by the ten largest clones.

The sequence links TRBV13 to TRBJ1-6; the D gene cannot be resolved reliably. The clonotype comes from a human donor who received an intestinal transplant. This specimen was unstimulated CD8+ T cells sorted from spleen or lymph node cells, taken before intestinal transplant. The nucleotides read TGTGCCAGCAACAAAAAGGGCATGAACTTCTTGCCCCTCCACTTT. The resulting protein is CASNKKGMNFLPLHF.